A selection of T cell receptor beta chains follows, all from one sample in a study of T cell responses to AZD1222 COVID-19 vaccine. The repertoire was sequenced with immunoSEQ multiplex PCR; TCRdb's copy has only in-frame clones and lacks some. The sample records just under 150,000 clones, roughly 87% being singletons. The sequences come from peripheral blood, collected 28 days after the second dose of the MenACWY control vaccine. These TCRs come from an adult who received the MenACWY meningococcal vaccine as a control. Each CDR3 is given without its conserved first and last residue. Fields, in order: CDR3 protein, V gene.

CDR3: ASSKGSYNSPLH
V: TRBV19

CDR3: ASSLGRSYGYT
V: TRBV7-9

CDR3: ASTGASRYGYT
V: TRBV10-2

CDR3: ASSVGGGRYNEQF
V: TRBV9

CDR3: ASSVDGSYTEAF
V: TRBV7-3

CDR3: ATAPGTGDLRSYNSPLH
V: TRBV19

CDR3: ASSPWNGYGYT
V: TRBV14

CDR3: ATSDSHWEERNEQF
V: TRBV24-1

CDR3: ASSTDQESTDTQY
V: TRBV11-3

CDR3: ASSLAGVGYGYT
V: TRBV5-1

CDR3: ARSLITAYSNQPQH
V: TRBV7-5

CDR3: ASSIEGARGYT
V: TRBV19

CDR3: ASSPQVEAGGTTDTQY
V: TRBV18

CDR3: ASSLYGAGRVTGELF
V: TRBV7-9

CDR3: ASSQDPRAPDGYT
V: TRBV4-3

CDR3: ASQGREKLF
V: TRBV10-3

CDR3: ASSMGQYEQY
V: TRBV19

CDR3: AWSGGTAYYEQY
V: TRBV30

CDR3: ASSPALTVLYEQF
V: TRBV18

CDR3: ASSYLPGQGAGDTEAF
V: TRBV6-2/TRBV6-3

CDR3: ASSTYSGASGLEPGETQY
V: TRBV2

CDR3: ASSETSGIYNEQF
V: TRBV9

CDR3: ASSLGPDYTGELF
V: TRBV7-2

CDR3: ASSLYYSLEQY
V: TRBV5-1

CDR3: SASRDSLSTDTQY
V: TRBV29-1

CDR3: ASSVTGTAGLHEQF
V: TRBV7-3

CDR3: AWSPGLSNTIY
V: TRBV30

CDR3: ASSLGAYGYT
V: TRBV7-2

CDR3: ASSVGVTYNSPLH
V: TRBV9

CDR3: ASSRERSGNTIY
V: TRBV7-9

CDR3: ASWTGDYGYT
V: TRBV2

CDR3: ASSLGVQNTEAF
V: TRBV5-1

CDR3: ASSNRGPQETQY
V: TRBV7-2

CDR3: ASSHGGELF
V: TRBV7-3

CDR3: AISGQGGVGY
V: TRBV10-3

CDR3: AWSVLAGSAYNSPLH
V: TRBV30

CDR3: ASSRRGSNIQY
V: TRBV27

CDR3: SVEDVNTIY
V: TRBV29-1

CDR3: ASNPRRGRTEAF
V: TRBV6-2/TRBV6-3

CDR3: ASSPYSLQANTEAF
V: TRBV27

CDR3: ASSYPGETQY
V: TRBV7-9

CDR3: ASSSGVSNQPQH
V: TRBV6-2/TRBV6-3

CDR3: ASGTSQETQY
V: TRBV28

CDR3: ASSEGPANYGYT
V: TRBV6-1

CDR3: ASTPQGFYEQY
V: TRBV6-2/TRBV6-3